What follows are 11 T cell receptor beta chains derived from one specimen sequenced in a study of blood T cells in healthy people across ages (dated by TCRdb to 2013 to 2016). The library was built by means of 5' RACE. Sequencing took place on an Illumina HiSeq 2500. The second PCR ran for roughly 6 to 11 cycles and used a J-beta primer mix along with a sample-barcoded 5' primer. TCRdb cleaned the public reads at Q25 with fastp, built clones with MiXCR and kept in-frame beta chains. Under each unique CDR3 protein, matching rows form one entry showing the most common genes and DNA. The sample has 600,000 to 850,000 distinct CDR3 sequences on record, more than 20% of them singletons. 8% to 10% of the sample goes to the ten largest clones. These same data were also listed under a study on T cells of mothers and their children.

The sample was blood. All receptors derive from a boy younger than 18 in good health.

In this sample, this clonotype turned up a few times. This chain joins TRBV7-9 and TRBJ2-3; D possibly corresponds to TRBD1 (6 bases). Germline loops: CDR1 SEHNR, CDR2 FQNEAQ (reference sequence). V dropped 3 bases and J dropped 4 bases, with 11 bases sitting between them. The CDR3 loop spans 14 amino acids. The CDR3 reads CASSFQGGADTQYF. The CDR3 DNA reads as TGTGCCAGCAGCTTTCAAGGGGGAGCAGATACGCAGTATTTT.

Notes on this clonotype: Its ends do not fully match the called genes, so a read error is possible. This chain uses TRBV4-1 with TRBJ2-7; no clear D gene. Germline lookup yields CDR1 MGHRA and CDR2 YSYEKL. CDR3 length equals 14 residues. For the CDR3, the DNA is TGCGCCAGCAGCCAATTTAGGACCTCCTACGAGCGGTACTTC. It translates to CASSQFRTSYERYF.

This clonotype has only a few counts. The chain joins TRBV5-1 to TRBJ2-5, with 7 positions matching TRBD2. Losses at the gene ends were 0 bases for V and 4 bases for J; bases not matched to a gene: 12. Germline V lookup: CDR1 SGHRS, CDR2 YFSETQ. The CDR3 is 17 amino acids. CDR3: CASSLGMGEGTPETQYF. The CDR3 DNA sequence: TGCGCCAGCAGCTTGGGTATGGGGGAGGGCACCCCAGAGACCCAGTACTTC.

The chain combines TRBV20-1 with TRBJ1-4; 8 bases are a match to TRBD1. Trimming removed 5 bases from V and 7 bases from J; junction bases left unmatched: 3. The CDR3 has 12 amino acids. Germline CDR1 reads DFQATT; CDR2 reads SNEGSKA (reference sequence). The CDR3 region has the DNA TGCAGTGCTTTTGACAGGGGTGAAAAACTGTTTTTT. It translates to CSAFDRGEKLFF.

This clonotype was counted ten times or more. The V call is TRBV9, the J call TRBJ2-7; tentatively, D is TRBD2 (6 bases). Germline lookup yields CDR1 SGDLS and CDR2 YYNGEE. Trimming took 0 bases from V and 0 from J, leaving 10 bases between them. CDR3 length: 15 amino acids. The chain's CDR3 is CASSVAPGDSYEQYF. DNA for the CDR3: TGTGCCAGCAGCGTAGCTCCGGGGGACTCCTACGAGCAGTACTTC.

The chain uses TRBV27 and TRBJ2-5, with D perhaps matching TRBD1 or TRBD2 (5 bases each). This CDR3 contains 14 residues. Germline V gene sequence: CDR1 MNHEY, CDR2 SMNVEV (reference sequence). The V end lost 3 bases, the J end lost 2 bases, and 10 bases lay between the germline ends. CDR3 sequence (DNA): TGTGCCAGCAGTTTCGGGACGTTTCAAGAGACCCAGTACTTC. Residues: CASSFGTFQETQYF.

The chain recombines TRBV11-2 with TRBJ2-1, with D perhaps being TRBD1 or TRBD2 (5 bases each). This CDR3 region has 17 residues. Germline CDR1 and CDR2: SGHAT and FQNNGV. With 1 base removed from V and 4 bases from J, the gap between germline ends came to 17 bases. The DNA of the CDR3 is TGTGCCAGCAGCTTAGCCGGGACGGTGGGGAATTACAATGAGCAGTTCTTC. Protein: CASSLAGTVGNYNEQFF.

The J gene is TRBJ2-5, the V gene TRBV10-3; the D gene is possibly TRBD2 (5 bases). Germline CDR1 and CDR2: ENHRY and SYGVKD. The germline V and J ends were trimmed by 8 bases and 5 bases, with 9 bases remaining between them. The CDR3 length is 11 residues. The CDR3 region has the DNA TGTGCCATCTCGGAGGCGGAGACCCAGTACTTC. Amino acids: CAISEAETQYF.

This clonotype was picked up a small number of times. One end of the junction fails to match germline, which may point to a read error. This chain connects TRBV4-2 to TRBJ2-5, with 12 bases identical to TRBD2. Germline-derived CDR1 and CDR2 are LGHNA and YNFKEQ. The CDR3 extends over 16 amino acids. This CDR3 is CASGQGDLAGGETQYF. The CDR3 bases are TGTGCCAGCGGCCAAGGCGACCTAGCGGGAGGGGAGACCCAGTACTTC.

The rearrangement joins TRBV14 to TRBJ1-4; the D gene is possibly TRBD1 (5 bases). This CDR3 has 14 amino acids. CDR1 is SGHDN and CDR2 is FVKESK in the germline V gene. V was trimmed by 3 bases and J by 12 bases, leaving 17 bases between them. CDR3 DNA: TGTGCCAGCAGCCATAGGGACCGCTTATGGGAACTGTTTTTT. Protein: CASSHRDRLWELFF.

The rearrangement joins TRBV5-1 to TRBJ2-5; D may be TRBD2 (6 bases). The DNA end lines up better with TRBJ2-1; the J call may be wrong. Looked up from germline, CDR1 is SGHRS and CDR2 is YFSETQ. The CDR3 extends over 13 amino acids. The CDR3 sequence is CASRYLTEGEQFF. The CDR3 DNA follows: TGCGCCAGCAGGTATTTAACGGAGGGTGAGCAGTTCTTC.